Described below is a single T cell receptor (beta chain) sequence and its context. This sample was taken from a study of T cell changes during pregnancy in multiple sclerosis. Profiled with immunoSEQ multiplex PCR; TCRdb holds only in-frame clones, not every one. The table shows approximately 130,000 clones, with roughly 96% occurring only once. The trim removed 6 bases at V and 2 bases at J, leaving 10 bases unmatched. CDR3 length equals 15 residues. The germline gives CDR1 MNHEY, CDR2 SVGAGI. The starting material was peripheral blood, obtained after pregnancy. J is TRBJ2-7 and V is TRBV6-5; 7 bases map to TRBD1. This sequence was found in a female donor with multiple sclerosis, enrolled in a pregnancy study. The CDR3 bases are TGTGCCAGCAGGGTAGGCGAGACAGGGACCTACGAGCAGTACTTC. Amino acids: CASRVGETGTYEQYF.